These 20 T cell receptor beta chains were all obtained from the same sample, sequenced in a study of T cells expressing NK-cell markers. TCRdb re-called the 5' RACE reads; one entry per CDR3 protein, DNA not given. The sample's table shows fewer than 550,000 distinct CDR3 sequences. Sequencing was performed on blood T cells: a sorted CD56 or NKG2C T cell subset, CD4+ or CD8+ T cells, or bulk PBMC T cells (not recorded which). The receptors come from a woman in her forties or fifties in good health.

CDR3 sequence reads: CASSVEGTGGDEQYF. The rearrangement links TRBV9 to TRBJ2-7; TCRdb picks TRBD1, but there is no DNA to check that call. The CDR3 is made up of 15 amino acids. Germline V gene data show CDR1 as SGDLS and CDR2 as YYNGEE. Together with reference TRBV9 and TRBJ2-7, the CDR3 gives the full variable domain: DSGVTQTPKHLITATGQRVTLRCSPRSGDLSVYWYQQSLDQGLQFLIQYYNGEERAKGNILERFSAQQFPDLHSELNLSSLELGDSALYFCASSVEGTGGDEQYFGPGTRLTVT.

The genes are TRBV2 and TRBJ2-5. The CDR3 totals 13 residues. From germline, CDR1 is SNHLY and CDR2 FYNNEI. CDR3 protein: CASRKLREETQYF.

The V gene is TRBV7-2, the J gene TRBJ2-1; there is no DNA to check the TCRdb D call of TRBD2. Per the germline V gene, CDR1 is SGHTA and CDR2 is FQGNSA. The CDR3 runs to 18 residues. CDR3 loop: CASSAPSSGGRGGNEQFF.

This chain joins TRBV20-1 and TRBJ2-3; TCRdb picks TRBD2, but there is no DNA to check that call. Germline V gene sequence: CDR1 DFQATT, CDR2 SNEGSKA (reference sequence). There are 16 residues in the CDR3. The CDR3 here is CSAEKRLAGSVDTQYF.

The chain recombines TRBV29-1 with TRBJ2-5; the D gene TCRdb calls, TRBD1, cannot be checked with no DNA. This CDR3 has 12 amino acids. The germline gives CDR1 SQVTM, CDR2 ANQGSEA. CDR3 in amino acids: CSVPRGAETQYF.

CDR3: CASSLRGQGDQPQHF. This chain uses TRBV12-3 or TRBV12-4 with TRBJ1-5; TCRdb's D call of TRBD1 is untestable without DNA. This CDR3 comprises 15 residues.

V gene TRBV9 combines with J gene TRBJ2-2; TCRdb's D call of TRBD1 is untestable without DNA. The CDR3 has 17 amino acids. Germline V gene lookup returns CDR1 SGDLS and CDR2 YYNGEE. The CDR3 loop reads CASSVGGAWSTTGELFF.

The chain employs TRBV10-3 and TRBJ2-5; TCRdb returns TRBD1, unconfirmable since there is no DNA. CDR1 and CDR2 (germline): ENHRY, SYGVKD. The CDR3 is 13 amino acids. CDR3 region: CASREGVQETQYF.

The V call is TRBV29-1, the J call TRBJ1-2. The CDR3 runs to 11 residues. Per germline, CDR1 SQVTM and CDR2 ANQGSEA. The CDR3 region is CSARRADGYTF.

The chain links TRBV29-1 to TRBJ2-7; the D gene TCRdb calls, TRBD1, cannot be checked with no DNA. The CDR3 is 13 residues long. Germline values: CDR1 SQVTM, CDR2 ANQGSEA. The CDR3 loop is CSASPGPSYEQYF.

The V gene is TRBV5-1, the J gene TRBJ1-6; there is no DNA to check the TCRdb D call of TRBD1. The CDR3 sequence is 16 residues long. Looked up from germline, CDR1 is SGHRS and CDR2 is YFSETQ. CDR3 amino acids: CASSLKPTGTNSPLHF.

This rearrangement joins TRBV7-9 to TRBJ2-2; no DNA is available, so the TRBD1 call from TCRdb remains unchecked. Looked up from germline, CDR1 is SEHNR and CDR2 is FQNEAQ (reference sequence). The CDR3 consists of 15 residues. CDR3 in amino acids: CASRGGAGSTGELFF.

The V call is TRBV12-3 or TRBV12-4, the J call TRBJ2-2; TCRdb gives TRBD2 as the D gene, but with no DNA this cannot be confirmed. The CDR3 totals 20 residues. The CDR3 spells CASSLARVAGEFANTGELFF.

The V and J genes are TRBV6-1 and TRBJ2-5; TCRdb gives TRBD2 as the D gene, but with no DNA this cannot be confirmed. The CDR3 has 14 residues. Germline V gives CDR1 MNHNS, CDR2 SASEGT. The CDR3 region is CASTDPLAGVTQYF.

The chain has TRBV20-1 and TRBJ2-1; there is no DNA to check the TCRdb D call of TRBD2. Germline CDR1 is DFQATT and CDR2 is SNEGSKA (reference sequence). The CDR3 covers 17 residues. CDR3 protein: CSARIPGLASSYNEQFF.

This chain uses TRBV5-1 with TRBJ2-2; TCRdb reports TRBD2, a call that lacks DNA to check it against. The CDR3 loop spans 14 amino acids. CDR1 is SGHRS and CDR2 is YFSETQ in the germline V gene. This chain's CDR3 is CASSLEGTFGELFF.

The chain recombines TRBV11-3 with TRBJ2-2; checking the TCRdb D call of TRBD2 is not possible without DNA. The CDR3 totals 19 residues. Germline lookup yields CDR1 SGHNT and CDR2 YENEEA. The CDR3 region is CASSLGLAGGRTSTGELFF.

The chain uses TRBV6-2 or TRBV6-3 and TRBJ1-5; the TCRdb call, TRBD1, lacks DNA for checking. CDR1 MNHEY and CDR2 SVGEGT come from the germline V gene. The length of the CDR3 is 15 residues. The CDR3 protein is CASSRQVSANQPQHF.

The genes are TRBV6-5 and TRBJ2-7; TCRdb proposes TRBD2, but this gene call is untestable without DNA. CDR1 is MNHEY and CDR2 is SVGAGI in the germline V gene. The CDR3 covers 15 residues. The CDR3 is CASSYSGERPGEQYF.

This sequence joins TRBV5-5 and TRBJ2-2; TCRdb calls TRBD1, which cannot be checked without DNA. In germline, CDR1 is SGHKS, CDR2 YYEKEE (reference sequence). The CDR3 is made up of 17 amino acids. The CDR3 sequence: CASGIGGARLPAGELFF.